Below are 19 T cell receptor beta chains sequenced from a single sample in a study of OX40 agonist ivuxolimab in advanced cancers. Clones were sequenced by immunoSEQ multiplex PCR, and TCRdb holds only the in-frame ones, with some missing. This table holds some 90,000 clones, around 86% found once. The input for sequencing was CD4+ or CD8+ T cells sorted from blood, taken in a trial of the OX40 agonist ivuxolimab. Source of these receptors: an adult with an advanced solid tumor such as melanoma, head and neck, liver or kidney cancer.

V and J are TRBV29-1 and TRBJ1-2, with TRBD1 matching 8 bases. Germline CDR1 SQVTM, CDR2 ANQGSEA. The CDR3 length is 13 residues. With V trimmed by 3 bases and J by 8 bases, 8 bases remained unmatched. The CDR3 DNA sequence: TGCAGCGTTGACGGACAGGGTTTAGTCGGCTACACCTTC. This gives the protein CSVDGQGLVGYTF.

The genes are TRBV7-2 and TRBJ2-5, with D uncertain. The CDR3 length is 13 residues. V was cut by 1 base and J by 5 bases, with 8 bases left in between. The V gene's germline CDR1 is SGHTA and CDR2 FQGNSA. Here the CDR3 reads CASSLGRSETQYF. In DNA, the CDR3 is TGTGCCAGCAGCTTAGGACGGTCGGAGACCCAGTACTTC.

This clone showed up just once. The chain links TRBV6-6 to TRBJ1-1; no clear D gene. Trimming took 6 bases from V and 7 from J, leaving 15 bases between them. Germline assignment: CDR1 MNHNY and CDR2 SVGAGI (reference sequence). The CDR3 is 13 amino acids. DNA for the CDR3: TGTGCCAGCAGACAAGGGCCGGACGGTGAAGCTTTCTTT. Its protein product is CASRQGPDGEAFF.

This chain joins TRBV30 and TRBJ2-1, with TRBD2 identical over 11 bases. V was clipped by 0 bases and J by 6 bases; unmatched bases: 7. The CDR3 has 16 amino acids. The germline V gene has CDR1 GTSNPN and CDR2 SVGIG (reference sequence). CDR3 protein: CAWSVGLAGSLNEQFF. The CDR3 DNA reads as TGTGCCTGGAGTGTAGGACTAGCGGGTTCTCTCAATGAGCAGTTCTTC.

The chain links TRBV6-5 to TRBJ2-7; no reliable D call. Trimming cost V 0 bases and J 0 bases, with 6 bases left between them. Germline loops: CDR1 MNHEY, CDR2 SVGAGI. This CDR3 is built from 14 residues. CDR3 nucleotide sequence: TGTGCCAGCAGTTACTCCATTAGCTCCTACGAGCAGTACTTC. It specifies CASSYSISSYEQYF.

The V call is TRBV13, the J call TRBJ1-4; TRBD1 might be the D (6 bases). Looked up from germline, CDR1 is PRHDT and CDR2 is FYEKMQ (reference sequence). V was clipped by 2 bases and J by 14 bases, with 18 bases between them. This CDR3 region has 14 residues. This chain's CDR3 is CASSLSGGPFSLFF. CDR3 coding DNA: TGTGCCAGCAGCTTATCCGGGGGCCCCTTTTCTCTGTTTTTT.

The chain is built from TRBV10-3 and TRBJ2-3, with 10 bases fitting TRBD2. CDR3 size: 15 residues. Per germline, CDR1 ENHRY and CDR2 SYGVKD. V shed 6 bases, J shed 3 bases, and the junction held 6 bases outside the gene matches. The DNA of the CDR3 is TGTGCCATCAGCTTAGCGGGGGGTTTAACAGATACGCAGTATTTT. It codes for CAISLAGGLTDTQYF.

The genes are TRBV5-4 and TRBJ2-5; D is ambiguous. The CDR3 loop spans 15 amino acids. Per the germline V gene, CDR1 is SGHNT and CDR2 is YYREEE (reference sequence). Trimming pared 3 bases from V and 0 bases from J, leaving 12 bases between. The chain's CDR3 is CASSSIPPNQETQYF. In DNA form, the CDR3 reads TGTGCCAGCAGCTCAATTCCTCCGAACCAAGAGACCCAGTACTTC.

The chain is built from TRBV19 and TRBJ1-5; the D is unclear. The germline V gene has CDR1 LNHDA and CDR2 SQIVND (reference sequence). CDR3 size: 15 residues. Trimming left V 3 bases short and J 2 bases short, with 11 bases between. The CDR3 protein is CASSMRGRGNQPQHF. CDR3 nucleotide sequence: TGTGCCAGTAGTATGAGAGGGAGAGGCAATCAGCCCCAGCATTTT.

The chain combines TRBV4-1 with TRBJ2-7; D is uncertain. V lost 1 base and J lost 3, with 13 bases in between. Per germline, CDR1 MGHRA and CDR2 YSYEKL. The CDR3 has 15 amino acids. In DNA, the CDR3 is TGCGCCAGCAGCCAAGCGTCTGCAGATGACTACGAGCAGTACTTC. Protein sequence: CASSQASADDYEQYF.

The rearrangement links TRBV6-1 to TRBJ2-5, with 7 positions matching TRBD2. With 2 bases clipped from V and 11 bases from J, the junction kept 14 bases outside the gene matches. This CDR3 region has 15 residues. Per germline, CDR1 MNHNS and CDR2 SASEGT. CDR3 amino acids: CASSESSGRAGEQYF. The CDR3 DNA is TGTGCCAGCAGTGAATCGTCTGGCAGGGCGGGGGAGCAGTACTTC.

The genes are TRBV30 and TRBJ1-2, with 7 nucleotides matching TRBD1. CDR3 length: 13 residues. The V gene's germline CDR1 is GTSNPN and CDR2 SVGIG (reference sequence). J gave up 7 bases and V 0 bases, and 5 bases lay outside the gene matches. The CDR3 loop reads CAWSVPGGPGYTF. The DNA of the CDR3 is TGTGCCTGGAGTGTACCAGGGGGTCCTGGCTACACCTTC.

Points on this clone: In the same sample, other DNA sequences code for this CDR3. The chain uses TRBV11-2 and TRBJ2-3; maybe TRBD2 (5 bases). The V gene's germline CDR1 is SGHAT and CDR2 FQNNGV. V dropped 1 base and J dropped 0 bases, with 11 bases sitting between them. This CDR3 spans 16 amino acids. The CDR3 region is CASSLGAGGSTDTQYF. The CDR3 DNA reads TGTGCCAGCAGCTTAGGGGCGGGCGGAAGCACAGATACGCAGTATTTT. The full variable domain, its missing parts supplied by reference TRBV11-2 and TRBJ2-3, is EAGVAQSPRYKIIEKRQSVAFWCNPISGHATLYWYQQILGQGPKLLIQFQNNGVVDDSQLPKDRFSAERLKGVDSTLKIQPAKLEDSAVYLCASSLGAGGSTDTQYFGPGTRLTVL.

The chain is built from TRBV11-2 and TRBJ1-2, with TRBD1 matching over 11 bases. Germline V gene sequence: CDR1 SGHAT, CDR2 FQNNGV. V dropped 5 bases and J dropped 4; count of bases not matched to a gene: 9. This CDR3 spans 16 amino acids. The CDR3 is CASSRLDRGRSYGYTF. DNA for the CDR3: TGTGCCAGCAGCCGACTGGACAGGGGGCGCAGCTATGGCTACACCTTC.

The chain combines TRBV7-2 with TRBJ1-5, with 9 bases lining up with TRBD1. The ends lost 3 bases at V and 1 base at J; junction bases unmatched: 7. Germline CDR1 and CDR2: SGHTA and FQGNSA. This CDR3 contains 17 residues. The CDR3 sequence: CASSLARDRDSNQPQHF. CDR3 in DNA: TGTGCCAGCAGCTTGGCCCGGGACAGGGACAGCAATCAGCCCCAGCATTTT. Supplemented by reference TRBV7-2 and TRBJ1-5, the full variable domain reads GAGVSQSPSNKVTEKGKDVELRCDPISGHTALYWYRQSLGQGLEFLIYFQGNSAPDKSGLPSDRFSAERTGGSVSTLTIQRTQQEDSAVYLCASSLARDRDSNQPQHFGDGTRLSIL.

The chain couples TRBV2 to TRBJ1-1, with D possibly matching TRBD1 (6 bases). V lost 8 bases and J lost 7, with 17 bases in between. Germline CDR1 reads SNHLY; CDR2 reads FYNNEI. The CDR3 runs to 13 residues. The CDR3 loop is CASQGREINEAFF. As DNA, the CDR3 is TGTGCCAGCCAGGGGAGGGAGATAAATGAAGCTTTCTTT.

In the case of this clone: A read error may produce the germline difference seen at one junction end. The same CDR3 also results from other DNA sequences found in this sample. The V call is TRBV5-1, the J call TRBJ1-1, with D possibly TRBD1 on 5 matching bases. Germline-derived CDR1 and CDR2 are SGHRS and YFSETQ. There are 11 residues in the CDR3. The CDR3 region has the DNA TGCGCCAGCAGCGTGGACACCGAAGCTTTCTTT. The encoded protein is CASSVDTEAFF. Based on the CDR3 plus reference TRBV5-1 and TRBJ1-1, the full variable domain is KAGVTQTPRYLIKTRGQQVTLSCSPISGHRSVSWYQQTPGQGLQFLFEYFSETQRNKGNFPGRFSGRQFSNSRSEMNVSTLELGDSALYLCASSVDTEAFFGQGTRLTVV.

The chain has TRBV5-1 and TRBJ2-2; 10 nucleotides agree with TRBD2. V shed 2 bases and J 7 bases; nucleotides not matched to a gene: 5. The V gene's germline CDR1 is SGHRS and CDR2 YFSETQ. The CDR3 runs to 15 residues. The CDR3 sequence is CASSFLAGAGGELFF. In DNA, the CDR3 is TGCGCCAGCAGCTTCCTAGCGGGGGCTGGCGGGGAGCTGTTTTTT. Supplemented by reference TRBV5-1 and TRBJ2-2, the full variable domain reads KAGVTQTPRYLIKTRGQQVTLSCSPISGHRSVSWYQQTPGQGLQFLFEYFSETQRNKGNFPGRFSGRQFSNSRSEMNVSTLELGDSALYLCASSFLAGAGGELFFGEGSRLTVL.

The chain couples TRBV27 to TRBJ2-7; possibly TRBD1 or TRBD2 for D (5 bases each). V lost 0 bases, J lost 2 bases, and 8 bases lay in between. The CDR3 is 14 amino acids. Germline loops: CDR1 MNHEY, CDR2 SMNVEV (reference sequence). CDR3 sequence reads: CASSLSLGPYEQYF. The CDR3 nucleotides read TGTGCCAGCAGTTTATCTCTGGGACCCTACGAGCAGTACTTC.